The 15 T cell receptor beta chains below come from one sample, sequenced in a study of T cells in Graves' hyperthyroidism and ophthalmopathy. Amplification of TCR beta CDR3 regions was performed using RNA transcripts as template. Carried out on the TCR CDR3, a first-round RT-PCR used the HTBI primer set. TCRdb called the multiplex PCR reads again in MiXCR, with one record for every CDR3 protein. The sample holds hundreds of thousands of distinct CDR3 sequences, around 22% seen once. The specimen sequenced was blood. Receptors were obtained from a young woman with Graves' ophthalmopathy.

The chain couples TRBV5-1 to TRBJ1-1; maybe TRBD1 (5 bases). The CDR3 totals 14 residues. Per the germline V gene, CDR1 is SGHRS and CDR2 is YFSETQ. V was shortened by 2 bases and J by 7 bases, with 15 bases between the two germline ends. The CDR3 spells CASSLSRAPVEAFF. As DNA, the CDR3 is TGCGCCAGCAGCTTATCCAGGGCCCCCGTTGAAGCTTTCTTT.

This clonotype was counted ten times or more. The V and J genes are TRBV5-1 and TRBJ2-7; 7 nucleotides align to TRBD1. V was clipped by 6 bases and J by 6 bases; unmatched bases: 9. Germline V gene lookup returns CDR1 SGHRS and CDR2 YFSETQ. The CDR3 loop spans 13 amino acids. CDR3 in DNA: TGCGCCAGCACCCAAACAGGGGCTGGCGAGCAGTACTTC. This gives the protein CASTQTGAGEQYF. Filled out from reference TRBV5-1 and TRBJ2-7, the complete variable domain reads KAGVTQTPRYLIKTRGQQVTLSCSPISGHRSVSWYQQTPGQGLQFLFEYFSETQRNKGNFPGRFSGRQFSNSRSEMNVSTLELGDSALYLCASTQTGAGEQYFGPGTRLTVT.

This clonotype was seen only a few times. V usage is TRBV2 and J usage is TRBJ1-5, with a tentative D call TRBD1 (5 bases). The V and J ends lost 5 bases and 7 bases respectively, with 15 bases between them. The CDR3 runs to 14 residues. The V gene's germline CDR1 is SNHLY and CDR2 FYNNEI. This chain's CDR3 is CASSLSKGAQPQHF. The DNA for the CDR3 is TGTGCCAGCAGTTTGTCTAAAGGGGCACAGCCCCAGCATTTT.

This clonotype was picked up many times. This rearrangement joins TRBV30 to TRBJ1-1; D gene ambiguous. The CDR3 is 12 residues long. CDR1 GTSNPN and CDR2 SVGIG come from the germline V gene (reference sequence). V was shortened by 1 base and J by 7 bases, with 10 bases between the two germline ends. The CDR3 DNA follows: TGTGCCTGGAGTGAAATAGGTGTTGAAGCTTTCTTT. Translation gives CAWSEIGVEAFF.

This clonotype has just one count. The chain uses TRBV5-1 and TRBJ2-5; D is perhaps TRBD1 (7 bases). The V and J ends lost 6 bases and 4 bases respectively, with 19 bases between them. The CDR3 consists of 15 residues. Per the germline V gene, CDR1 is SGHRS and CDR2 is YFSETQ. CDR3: CASTPEGAVLETQYF. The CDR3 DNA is TGCGCCAGCACACCGGAGGGGGCAGTACTAGAGACCCAGTACTTC.

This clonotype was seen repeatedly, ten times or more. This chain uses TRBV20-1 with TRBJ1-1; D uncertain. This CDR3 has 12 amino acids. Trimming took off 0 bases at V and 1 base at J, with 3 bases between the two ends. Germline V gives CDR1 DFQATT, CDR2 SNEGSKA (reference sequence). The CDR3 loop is CSARDWNTEAFF. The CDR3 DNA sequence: TGCAGTGCTAGAGACTGGAACACTGAAGCTTTCTTT.

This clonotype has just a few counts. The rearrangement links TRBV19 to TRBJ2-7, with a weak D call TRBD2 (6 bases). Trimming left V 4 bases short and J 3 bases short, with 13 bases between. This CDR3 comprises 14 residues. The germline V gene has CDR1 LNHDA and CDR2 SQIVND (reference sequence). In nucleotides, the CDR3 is TGTGCCAGTAGTAGCGGGATAGGGGTCTACGAGCAGTACTTC. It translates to CASSSGIGVYEQYF. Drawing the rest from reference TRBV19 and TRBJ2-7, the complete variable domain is DGGITQSPKYLFRKEGQNVTLSCEQNLNHDAMYWYRQDPGQGLRLIYYSQIVNDFQKGDIAEGYSVSREKKESFPLTVTSAQKNPTAFYLCASSSGIGVYEQYFGPGTRLTVT.

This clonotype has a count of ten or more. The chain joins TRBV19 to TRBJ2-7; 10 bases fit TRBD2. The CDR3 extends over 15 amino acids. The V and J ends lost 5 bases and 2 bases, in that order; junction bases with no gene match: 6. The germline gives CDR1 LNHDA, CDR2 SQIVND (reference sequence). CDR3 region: CASSLQRGGTYEQYF. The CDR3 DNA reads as TGTGCCAGTAGTCTCCAGCGGGGGGGAACCTACGAGCAGTACTTC.

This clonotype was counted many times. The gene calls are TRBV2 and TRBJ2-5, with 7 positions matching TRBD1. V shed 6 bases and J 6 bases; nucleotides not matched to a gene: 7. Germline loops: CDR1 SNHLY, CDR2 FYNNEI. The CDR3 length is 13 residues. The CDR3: CASSPTGRKTQYF. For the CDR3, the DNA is TGTGCCAGCAGCCCGACAGGGCGGAAGACCCAGTACTTC.

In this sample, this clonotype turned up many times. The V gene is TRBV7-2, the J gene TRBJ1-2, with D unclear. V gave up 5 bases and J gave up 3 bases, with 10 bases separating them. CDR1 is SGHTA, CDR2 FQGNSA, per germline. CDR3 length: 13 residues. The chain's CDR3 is CASSGRTDYGYTF. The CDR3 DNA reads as TGTGCCAGCAGCGGAAGGACGGACTATGGCTACACCTTC.

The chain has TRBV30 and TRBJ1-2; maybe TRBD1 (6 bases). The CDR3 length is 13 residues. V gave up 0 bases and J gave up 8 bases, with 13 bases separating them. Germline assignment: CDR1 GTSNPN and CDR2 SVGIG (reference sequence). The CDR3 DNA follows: TGTGCCTGGAGTGTACTTAGCGGGGGCGGCTACACCTTC. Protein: CAWSVLSGGGYTF.

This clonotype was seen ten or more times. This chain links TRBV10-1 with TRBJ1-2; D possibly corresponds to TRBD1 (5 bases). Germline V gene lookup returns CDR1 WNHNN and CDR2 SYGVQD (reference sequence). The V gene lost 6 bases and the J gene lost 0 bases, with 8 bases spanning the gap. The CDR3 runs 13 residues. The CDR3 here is CASSQGTNYGYTF. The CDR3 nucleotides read TGCGCCAGCAGCCAGGGAACTAACTATGGCTACACCTTC.

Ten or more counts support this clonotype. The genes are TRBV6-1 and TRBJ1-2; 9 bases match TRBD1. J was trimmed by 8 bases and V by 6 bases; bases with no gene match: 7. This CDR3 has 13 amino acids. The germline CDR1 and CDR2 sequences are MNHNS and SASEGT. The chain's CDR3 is CASRPRTGVGYTF. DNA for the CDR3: TGTGCCAGCAGACCTAGGACAGGGGTCGGCTACACCTTC.

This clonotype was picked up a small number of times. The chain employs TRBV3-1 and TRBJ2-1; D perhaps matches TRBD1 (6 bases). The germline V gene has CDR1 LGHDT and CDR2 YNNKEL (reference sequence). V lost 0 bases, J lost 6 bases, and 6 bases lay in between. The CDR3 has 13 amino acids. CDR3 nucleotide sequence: TGTGCCAGCAGCCAAGACAGGGGCAATGAGCAGTTCTTC. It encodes CASSQDRGNEQFF.

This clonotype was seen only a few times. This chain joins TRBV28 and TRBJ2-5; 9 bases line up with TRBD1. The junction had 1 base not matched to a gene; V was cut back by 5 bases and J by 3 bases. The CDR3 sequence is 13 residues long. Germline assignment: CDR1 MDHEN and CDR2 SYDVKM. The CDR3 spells CASSTGGEETQYF. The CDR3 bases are TGTGCCAGCAGTACAGGGGGCGAAGAGACCCAGTACTTC.